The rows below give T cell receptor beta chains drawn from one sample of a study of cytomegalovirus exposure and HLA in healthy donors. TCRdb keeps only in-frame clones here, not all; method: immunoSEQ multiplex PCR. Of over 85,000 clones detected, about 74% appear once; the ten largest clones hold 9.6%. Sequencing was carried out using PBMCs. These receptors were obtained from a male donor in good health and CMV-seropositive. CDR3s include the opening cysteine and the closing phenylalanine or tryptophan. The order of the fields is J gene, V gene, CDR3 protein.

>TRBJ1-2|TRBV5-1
CASSSPSDGSGGYTF
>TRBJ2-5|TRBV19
CASRAGQQETQYF
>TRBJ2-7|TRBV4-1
CASSLNDLGFYEQYF
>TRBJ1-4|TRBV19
CASRTGATNEKLFF
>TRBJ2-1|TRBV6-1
CASSVSLAGTSSNEQFF
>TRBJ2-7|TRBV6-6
CASNGAGGIYEQYF
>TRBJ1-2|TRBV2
CASSDGQTYGYTF
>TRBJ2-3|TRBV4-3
CASSQESTSGRIARTDTQYF
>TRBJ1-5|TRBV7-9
CASSLTGGGHNQPQHF
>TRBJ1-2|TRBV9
CASSVTGEGGYTF
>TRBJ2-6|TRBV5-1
CASSLGLAGPSGANVLTF
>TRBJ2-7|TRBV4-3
CASSQDLAGRLEQYF
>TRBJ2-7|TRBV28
CAIEAGPPHEQYF
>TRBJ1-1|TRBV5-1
CASSFEFSTEAFF
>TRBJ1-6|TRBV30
CAWSVLGQGGNSPLHF
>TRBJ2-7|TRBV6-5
CASSYSWREIAYEQYF
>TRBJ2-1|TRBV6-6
CASSISGISGVREQFF
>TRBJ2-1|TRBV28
CASSLIDREVNEQFF
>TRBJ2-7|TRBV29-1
CSPKPHPDGDEQYF